The subject of this entry is one T cell receptor (beta chain). Method: immunoSEQ multiplex PCR; TCRdb's copy keeps in-frame clones and lacks some. The sample holds about 180,000 clones; more than 70% are singletons and the top ten take over 15%. Per the germline V gene, CDR1 is SGHDN and CDR2 is FVKESK. The CDR3 runs to 14 residues. Trimming removed 0 bases from V and 4 bases from J, with 10 bases in between. The data were taken from a study of blood T cell repertoires in COVID-19. This rearrangement joins TRBV14 to TRBJ2-7; D ambiguous. The clonotype originates from a person aged 65 to 85 with COVID-19, enrolled during active disease. Sequenced material: peripheral blood. CDR3 bases: TGTGCCAGCAGCCAAGAGACTGGAACGTACGAGCAGTACTTC. Protein: CASSQETGTYEQYF.